This entry concerns a single T cell receptor beta chain. The antigen remains undetermined. With only one base between it and a far larger clone, this is likely a read error. The data originate from a study of shared clonotypes between healthy human individuals. Notes on the study in general: Sequencing depth was expected to influence donor clonotype sharing.

The study used some 100 million PBMCs per unsorted sample for genomic DNA. Per the germline V gene, CDR1 is GTSNPN and CDR2 is SVGIG (reference sequence). The CDR3 is made up of 14 amino acids. Unsorted PBMC replicate PCRs drew on 300 ng DNA, representing approximately 31,000 T cell genomes. Measured with immunoSEQ multiplex PCR; TCRdb has only the in-frame clones, and not every one. The sample lists 500,000 to 650,000 clones; 70% to 80% were seen once. This clonotype originated in a woman aged 40 to 50 in good health. Some clones in this sample may be carry-over from other donors' samples. This chain uses TRBV30 with TRBJ2-5, with D perhaps being TRBD1 or TRBD2 (5 bases each). The sample was PBMCs. CDR3 in amino acids: CAWSVIGNLGTQHF. The CDR3 DNA follows: TGTGCCTGGAGTGTAATCGGCAACCTTGGGACCCAGCACTTC.